This TCR beta chain derives from a study of T cells in Graves' hyperthyroidism and ophthalmopathy. About the research overall: Peripheral blood was collected at initial diagnosis, before any treatment.

RNA transcripts gave rise to amplified TCR beta CDR3 regions. Initially, a first-round RT-PCR of the TCR CDR3 employed the HTBI primer set. TCRdb passed the multiplex PCR reads through MiXCR, listing each CDR3 protein once. The sample holds about 270,000 distinct CDR3 sequences, approximately 20% seen once. Trimming removed 1 base at V and 10 bases at J, with 19 bases between. Germline assignment: CDR1 LGHDT and CDR2 YNNKEL (reference sequence). The CDR3 loop spans 15 amino acids. Whole-study results and caveats: In the analysis, a 13 V-J model separated ophthalmopathy from stable hyperthyroidism.

This clonotype showed up many times. Antigen: not known. Material for sequencing was blood. The clonotype was recovered from a man aged 25 to 40 with Graves' ophthalmopathy. V gene TRBV3-1 combines with J gene TRBJ1-1; D gene unclear. CDR3 bases: TGTGCCAGCAGCCAAGGGCAGGCCGCTCCTCTCGGAGCTTTCTTT. Residues: CASSQGQAAPLGAFF.